These 3 T cell receptor beta chains were all obtained from the same sample, sequenced in a study of T cells after yellow fever vaccination. TCRdb reprocessed the 5' RACE reads with MiXCR, giving one entry per CDR3 protein. Of fewer than 350,000 distinct CDR3 sequences in the sample, roughly 4.3% are singletons; the top ten hold 19%. This sample comprised PBMCs, obtained 15 days after the yellow fever booster vaccination. All receptors derive from a young man who received the YFV17D yellow fever vaccine.

Many counts were recorded for this clonotype. This chain joins TRBV7-2 and TRBJ2-3; the D gene is possibly TRBD2 (6 bases). V lost 4 bases and J lost 1, with 15 bases in between. Germline V CDR1 and CDR2: SGHTA, FQGNSA. The CDR3 totals 16 residues. CDR3 sequence reads: CASSYSVREGTDTQYF. CDR3 sequence (DNA): TGTGCCAGCAGCTACTCCGTGCGGGAAGGCACAGATACGCAGTATTTT.

This clonotype was counted only a few times. This rearrangement joins TRBV10-3 to TRBJ1-1, with D perhaps matching TRBD1 (5 bases). Germline CDR1 ENHRY, CDR2 SYGVKD. This CDR3 is 14 amino acids long. V was shortened by 0 bases and J by 4 bases, with 9 bases between the two germline ends. The CDR3 coding sequence is TGTGCCATCAGTGAGTCGAAACAGGTCACTGAAGCTTTCTTT. It codes for CAISESKQVTEAFF.

This clonotype was seen more than once but under ten times. The chain combines TRBV12-3 or TRBV12-4 with TRBJ2-2, with TRBD2 as a possible D gene (6 bases). V gave up 1 base and J gave up 4 bases, with 10 bases separating them. The CDR3 covers 15 residues. The CDR3 is CASSLGAAGTGELFF. CDR3 nucleotide sequence: TGTGCCAGCAGTTTAGGGGCAGCGGGCACCGGGGAGCTGTTTTTT.